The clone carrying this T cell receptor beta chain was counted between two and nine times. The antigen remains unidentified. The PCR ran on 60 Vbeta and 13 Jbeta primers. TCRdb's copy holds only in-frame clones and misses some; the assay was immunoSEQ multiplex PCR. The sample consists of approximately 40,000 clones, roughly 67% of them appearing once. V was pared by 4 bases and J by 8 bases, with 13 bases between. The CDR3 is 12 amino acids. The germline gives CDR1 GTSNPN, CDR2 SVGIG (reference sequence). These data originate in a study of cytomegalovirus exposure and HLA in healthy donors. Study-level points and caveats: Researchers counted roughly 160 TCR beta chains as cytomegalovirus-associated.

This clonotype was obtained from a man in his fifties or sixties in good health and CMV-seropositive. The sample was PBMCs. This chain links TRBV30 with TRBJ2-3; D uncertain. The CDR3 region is CAWMAGMGTQYF. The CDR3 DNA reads TGTGCCTGGATGGCAGGTATGGGTACGCAGTATTTT.